These T cell receptor beta chains were read from a single sample in a study of cytomegalovirus exposure and HLA in healthy donors. The method was immunoSEQ multiplex PCR; TCRdb's version includes in-frame clones alone and lacks a portion of them. The sample lists 82,000 or so clones, 90% to 95% occurring once. Specimen: PBMCs. Receptors originate from a young woman in good health and CMV-seronegative. CDR3s leave out the opening cysteine and the closing phenylalanine or tryptophan. Fields, in order: J gene, V gene, CDR3 protein.

J: TRBJ2-1; V: TRBV7-9; CDR3: ASSLGRGGDEQF
J: TRBJ1-2; V: TRBV4-1; CDR3: ASSQPTGNYGYT
J: TRBJ2-5; V: TRBV7-2; CDR3: ASTLGGSGKTQY
J: TRBJ1-5; V: TRBV27; CDR3: ASRPSSYSNQPQH
J: TRBJ2-7; V: TRBV4-1; CDR3: ASSQDPIYEQY
J: TRBJ2-7; V: TRBV6-1; CDR3: ASSEARASGYYEQY
J: TRBJ2-2; V: TRBV7-2; CDR3: ASSLPTGAGELF
J: TRBJ1-5; V: TRBV18; CDR3: ASSPTGDNQPQH
J: TRBJ1-5; V: TRBV7-6; CDR3: ASSLGNRGAHQPQH
J: TRBJ2-5; V: TRBV10-1; CDR3: ASKYRETQY
J: TRBJ1-3; V: TRBV19; CDR3: ASSAQASSGNTIY
J: TRBJ2-7; V: TRBV1; CDR3: TSSQAGGSTYEQY
J: TRBJ1-5; V: TRBV6-6; CDR3: ASRGQGADQPQH
J: TRBJ1-1; V: TRBV6-5; CDR3: ASSYGPGTEAF
J: TRBJ2-2; V: TRBV7-9; CDR3: ASSPEVRELF
J: TRBJ2-7; V: TRBV5-5; CDR3: ASRAADATPYEQY
J: TRBJ1-1; V: TRBV7-6; CDR3: ASSSSATGLEAF
J: TRBJ1-3; V: TRBV18; CDR3: ASSPDRSSGNTIY
J: TRBJ2-3; V: TRBV4-1; CDR3: ASSQGWTDTDTQY
J: TRBJ2-3; V: TRBV5-8; CDR3: ASSPGLAGSTDTQY
J: TRBJ1-4; V: TRBV28; CDR3: ASRSAGSTNEKLF
J: TRBJ2-7; V: TRBV19; CDR3: ASTPAGVLEQY
J: TRBJ1-5; V: TRBV15; CDR3: ATSRERGINQPQH
J: TRBJ2-7; V: TRBV11-2; CDR3: APAPTQSTETYEQY
J: TRBJ1-4; V: TRBV29-1; CDR3: SVDGGTAVQKLF
J: TRBJ2-2; V: TRBV10-2; CDR3: ASGDRGHTGELF
J: TRBJ1-2; V: TRBV9; CDR3: ASSGAGDRYT
J: TRBJ2-2; V: TRBV5-1; CDR3: ASSLDSSDTGELF
J: TRBJ2-5; V: TRBV7-8; CDR3: ASSLTTGSRETQY
J: TRBJ1-2; V: TRBV28; CDR3: ASSSSRGGYT
J: TRBJ1-1; V: TRBV18; CDR3: ASSPSGTEAF
J: TRBJ1-2; V: TRBV30; CDR3: AWNIGIGAMGGYT
J: TRBJ2-5; V: TRBV7-2; CDR3: ASSFGGAGRETQY
J: TRBJ2-7; V: TRBV5-1; CDR3: ASSLGLASYEQY
J: TRBJ2-2; V: TRBV29-1; CDR3: SVDRGSTGELF
J: TRBJ2-7; V: TRBV30; CDR3: AWSGQGQGEQY
J: TRBJ2-1; V: TRBV19; CDR3: ASSKTAPLNEQF
J: TRBJ2-5; V: TRBV4-3; CDR3: ASSRDRQETQY
J: TRBJ1-4; V: TRBV7-6; CDR3: ASSLEQGGREKLF
J: TRBJ1-1; V: TRBV7-2; CDR3: ASSSMSRGTEAF
J: TRBJ2-3; V: TRBV4-3; CDR3: ASSPSGGQATDTQY
J: TRBJ2-2; V: TRBV10-1; CDR3: ASSDHRTNTGELF
J: TRBJ2-7; V: TRBV4-1; CDR3: ASSQGPLGQGIYEQY
J: TRBJ2-7; V: TRBV18; CDR3: ASSPLGGPQYEQY
J: TRBJ2-7; V: TRBV5-4; CDR3: ASGASGGAGEQY
J: TRBJ2-7; V: TRBV6-5; CDR3: ASRGTGARLYEQY
J: TRBJ1-2; V: TRBV7-8; CDR3: ASSTSGTGGYT
J: TRBJ1-5; V: TRBV27; CDR3: ASSLWGGPDQPQH
J: TRBJ2-1; V: TRBV2; CDR3: ASRTGDPYNEQF
J: TRBJ1-4; V: TRBV5-1; CDR3: ASSLGQGAEKLF
J: TRBJ1-4; V: TRBV7-2; CDR3: ASSTSANEKLF
J: TRBJ1-3; V: TRBV7-9; CDR3: ASTLIPGTIY
J: TRBJ2-7; V: TRBV10-3; CDR3: ATGGYSGGAFEQY
J: NA; V: TRBV6-6; CDR3: ASRLGTGGYEQY
J: TRBJ1-1; V: TRBV29-1; CDR3: SVEGGAF